The rows below give T cell receptor beta chains drawn from one sample of a study of cytomegalovirus exposure and HLA in healthy donors. TCRdb's table, derived via immunoSEQ multiplex PCR, lists solely in-frame clones and lacks some. This table has around 34,000 clones, 90% to 95% appearing once. Sequenced input: PBMCs. The source is a man younger than 35 in good health and CMV-seronegative. Both conserved end residues are trimmed from each CDR3.

TRBV2,TRBJ2-1,ASSVGRFEQF
TRBV5-1,TRBJ2-4,ASSSRTDPNIQY
TRBV27,TRBJ2-1,ASSLYGGGAGNEQF
TRBV2,TRBJ2-2,ASTKRTSGGNTGELF
TRBV19,TRBJ1-3,ASRQVSGNTIY
TRBV11-2,TRBJ2-3,ASSPGAARSADTQY
TRBV27,TRBJ2-1,ASSLLGGNEQF
TRBV6-1,TRBJ2-2,ASSEGRRGTGELF
TRBV7-9,TRBJ2-1,ASSPRGPTHNEQF
TRBV7-8,TRBJ1-5,ASSLGSGASNQPQH
TRBV11-2,TRBJ1-1,ASSAGNTEAF
TRBV18,TRBJ1-1,ASSPLPPQGVTEAF
TRBV7-9,TRBJ1-4,ASGQTGNEKLF
TRBV29-1,TRBJ2-1,SALPRLIDGLAGMNNEQF
TRBV28,TRBJ1-4,ASIGSSTGTNEKLF
TRBV18,TRBJ2-2,ASPPTAGTYNTGELF
TRBV6-1,TRBJ2-2,ASSIQGTKAGELF
TRBV9,TRBJ1-5,ASSVDLGNQPQH
TRBV30,TRBJ1-5,AWTKTGVRQPQH
TRBV19,TRBJ2-3,ASSSPAATQY
TRBV28,TRBJ2-3,ASSDSGSTDTQY
TRBV7-8,TRBJ2-3,ASSLGPDTQY
TRBV28,TRBJ1-3,ASSPATGSSGNTIY
TRBV7-8,TRBJ1-5,ASSQDREQAQH
TRBV10-3,TRBJ2-1,AISDPLPQF